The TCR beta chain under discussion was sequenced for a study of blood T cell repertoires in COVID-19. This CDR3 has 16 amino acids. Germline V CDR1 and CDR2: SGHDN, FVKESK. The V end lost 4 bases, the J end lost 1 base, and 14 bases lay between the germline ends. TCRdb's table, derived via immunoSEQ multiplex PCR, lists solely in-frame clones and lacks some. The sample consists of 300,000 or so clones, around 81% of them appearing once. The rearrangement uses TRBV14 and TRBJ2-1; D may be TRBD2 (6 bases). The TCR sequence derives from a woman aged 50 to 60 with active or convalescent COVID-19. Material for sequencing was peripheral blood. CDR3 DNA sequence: TGTGCCAGCAGCCCCACGTACGGGAGTTCCTACAATGAGCAGTTCTTC. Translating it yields CASSPTYGSSYNEQFF.